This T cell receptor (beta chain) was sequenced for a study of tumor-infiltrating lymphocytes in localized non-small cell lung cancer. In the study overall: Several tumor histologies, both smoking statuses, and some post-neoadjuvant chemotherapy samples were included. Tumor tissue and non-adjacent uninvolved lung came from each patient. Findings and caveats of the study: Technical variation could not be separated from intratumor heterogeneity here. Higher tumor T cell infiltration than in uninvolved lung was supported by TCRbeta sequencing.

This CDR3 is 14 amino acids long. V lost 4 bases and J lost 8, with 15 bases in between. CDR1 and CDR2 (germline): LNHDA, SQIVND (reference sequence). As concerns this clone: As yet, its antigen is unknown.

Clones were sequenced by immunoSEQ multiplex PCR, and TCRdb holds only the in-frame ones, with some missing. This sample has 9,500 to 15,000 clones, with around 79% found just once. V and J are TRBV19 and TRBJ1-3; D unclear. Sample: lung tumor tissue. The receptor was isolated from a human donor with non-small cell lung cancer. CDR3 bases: TGTGCCAGTAGTACCTCCGCCGTTCTAGACACCATATATTTT. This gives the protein CASSTSAVLDTIYF.